This entry features one T cell receptor (beta chain) sequence. It lacks a known antigen. There are no base qualities to consult, and no much larger clone falls within one base. Library method: multiplex PCR. TCRdb records Illumina HiSeq 4000 as the sequencer. iRepertoire HTBI primers and Arm-PCR amplification of CDR3 regions were used to construct TCR beta libraries. Gel purification was performed on PCR products prior to sequencing. The authors' pipeline ran thus. A total of 62 TRBV and under 15 TRBJ segments were identified across samples and were used for gene usage analysis of CDR3 amino acid clonotypes. Filtered high-quality paired reads were merged into contigs using COPE and FqMerger. BLAST was used to align contigs to IMGT TRBV, TRBD and TRBJ reference genes, and CDR3 was defined according to IMGT. Any clonotype with a frequency above 0.1% was classified as a highly expanded clone. Repertoire diversity was measured by Shannon entropy, and V-J evenness by the Gini coefficient. Clonotypes shared by more than one individual were considered public. Through fastp at Q25 and MiXCR, TCRdb rebuilt clones from the public reads, retaining in-frame beta chains. Rows are combined by CDR3 protein, so each entry shows the most common genes and DNA. TCRdb's processing, not the study's, gives the V and J calls here. This sample is represented by under 500,000 distinct CDR3 sequences; about a fifth of them were singletons. About 7.8% of the sample is held by the ten biggest clonotypes.

The germline V gene provides CDR1 SGDLS and CDR2 YYNGEE. The V end loses 0 bases and the J end loses 1 base, and a stretch of 7 bases separates them. Inclusive of the bounding cysteine and phenylalanine, the CDR3 is 14 residues long. The CDR3 DNA has 42 bases and is translated from base 1. This sample is part of a study of regulatory T cells in long-lasting Graves disease (dated by TCRdb to about 2021). A note on the overall study: Persistent Graves' disease was defined as persistently positive TSH receptor autoantibodies together with antithyroid drug treatment for over 5 years. Peripheral blood TCR sequencing and RNA sequencing compared persistent Graves' disease patients with newly diagnosed Graves' disease patients. The study took place in China and was registered as a clinical trial. A total of roughly 35 samples underwent TCR sequencing, from some 13 patients with persistent Graves' disease and about 20 patients with newly diagnosed Graves' disease. Antithyroid drugs had been taken for approximately 10 years on average by persistent Graves' disease patients in the clinical cohort.

Study-level results and caveats: Compared with newly diagnosed patients, persistent Graves' disease patients had lower TCR Shannon entropy and fewer highly expanded clones, which suggests clonal expansion. Persistent patients shared more public clonotypes among themselves (around 3,000) than newly diagnosed patients did (more than 950). Only peripheral blood was studied, because thyroid tissue, the primary lesion, was inaccessible. Only the TCR beta chain was sequenced and analyzed. Preferential use of TRBV28, TRBJ1-2 and TRBJ2-5 was observed in persistent disease, whereas TRBV20-1 and TRBJ2-1 were favored in newly diagnosed disease. The authors acknowledged the small sample size as a limitation that may reduce accuracy.

The time point tag for this specimen amounts to: persistent/refractory GD, antithyroid drugs over 5 years with positive TRAb. For both TCR sequencing and RNA sequencing, RNA was extracted from PBMCs in TRIzol. The diagnosis of Graves' disease was made according to American Thyroid Association guidelines. Recruitment of patients was carried out at an endocrinology department in Xi'an, China. Each patient gave roughly 8.4 milliliters of peripheral blood, collected in an EDTA anticoagulant tube. PBMCs were isolated by Ficoll Paque Plus density gradient separation without further T cell sorting. An Agilent 2100 Bioanalyzer and agarose gel were used to check RNA quality, and a NanoDrop 2000 was used to measure RNA concentration.

The clonotype comes from a female donor with Graves disease. The sequencing used peripheral blood mononuclear cells (PBMCs), collected when the disease was refractory, from a patient treated with antithyroid drugs. The sequence is built from TRBV9 and TRBJ1-1, with the D segment identity uncertain. The nucleotide sequence reads as follows: TGTGCCAGCAGCGTAGAGTTAGGGAACACTGAAGCTTTCTTT. It codes for CASSVELGNTEAFF.